This T cell receptor (beta chain) appears in the sequencing data of a study of T-cell reconstitution after alpha-beta-depleted transplantation in children. Notes on the study in general: After transplant, high TCRbeta diversity at day 60 in some patients arose from surviving recipient T cells and thymic progenitors.

TCRbeta library construction was performed incorporating unique molecular identifiers. TCRdb re-derived calls from the PCR reads in MiXCR, one entry per CDR3 protein. Of 90,000 to 150,000 distinct CDR3 sequences listed, under 30% were seen once; the top ten hold about 10%. V lost 2 bases and J lost 1, with 8 bases in between. This CDR3 is built from 14 residues. Germline values: CDR1 MNHEY, CDR2 SVGAGI. For this clonotype: Its specificity is unknown.

The rearrangement joins TRBV6-5 to TRBJ1-1; D call uncertain. Specimen: PBMCs, mostly from graft donor cells, collected 180 days after TCRalphabeta/CD19-depleted stem cell transplant. The origin of this receptor is a male patient aged 2 to 9 who had a stem cell transplant for chronic granulomatous disease, so the T cells may come from the graft donor. CDR3 DNA sequence: TGTGCCAGCAGTTACGTCTGGGGGAACACTGAAGCTTTCTTT. Residues: CASSYVWGNTEAFF.